The rows below give T cell receptor beta chains drawn from one sample of a study of OX40 agonist ivuxolimab in advanced cancers. Method: immunoSEQ multiplex PCR; TCRdb's copy keeps in-frame clones and lacks some. In the table there are 25,000 to 30,000 clones, 65% to 90% of which are singletons. This specimen was CD4+ or CD8+ T cells sorted from blood, taken in a trial of the OX40 agonist ivuxolimab. The receptors come from an adult with an advanced solid tumor such as melanoma, head and neck, liver or kidney cancer. CDR3s include the opening cysteine and the closing phenylalanine or tryptophan. The order of the fields is clone size, V gene, D gene, J gene, CDR3 DNA, CDR3 protein. The D gene is left open where the match is weak. Not every row has a clone size; where given, it reads once, few, many or a size class.

>NA|TRBV2|NA|TRBJ2-7
TGTGCCAGCAGTTACTACGAGCAGTACTTC
CASSYYEQYF
>NA|TRBV14|NA|TRBJ2-5
TGTGCCAGCAGCCAAAGAACCCCAATTGAGACCCAGTACTTC
CASSQRTPIETQYF
>once|TRBV6-5|NA|TRBJ1-5
TGTGCCAGCAGTTTGAACAAAAATCAGCCCCAGCATTTT
CASSLNKNQPQHF
>NA|TRBV4-1|NA|TRBJ2-2
TGCGCCAGCAGCTATCCCGGGACAAAAAACACCGGGGAGCTGTTTTTT
CASSYPGTKNTGELFF
>NA|TRBV6-5|NA|TRBJ2-1
TGTGCCAGCAGTTACTATAGCGTCTCCAATGAGCAGTTCTTC
CASSYYSVSNEQFF
>once|TRBV7-2|NA|TRBJ2-3
TGTGCCAGCAGCTTGTATACCTCCAGCACGCAGTATTTT
CASSLYTSSTQYF
>once|TRBV7-9|NA|TRBJ1-5
TGTGCCAGCAGCTCAACAGGAGCCAGCAATCAGCCCCAGCATTTT
CASSSTGASNQPQHF
>few|TRBV4-1|NA|TRBJ2-3
TGCGCCAGCAGCCAAAGTGATACGCAGTATTTT
CASSQSDTQYF
>NA|TRBV5-8|NA|TRBJ2-3
TGTGCCAGCAGCTCCGGCACCAACGCGGGGAACACAGATACGCAGTATTTT
CASSSGTNAGNTDTQYF
>NA|TRBV7-2|TRBD2|TRBJ2-2
TGTGCCAGCAGCTTAACAAGCGGGAGGGCCGGCACCGGGGAGCTGTTTTTT
CASSLTSGRAGTGELFF
>NA|TRBV5-1|NA|TRBJ2-7
TGCGCCAGCAGCCCATGGAGCACAGGGGAGGGGTACGAGCAGTACTTC
CASSPWSTGEGYEQYF
>once|TRBV29-1|TRBD1|TRBJ1-2
TGCAGCGTTTCGAAAAGGACAGGGTTTTTAGGCTACACCTTC
CSVSKRTGFLGYTF
>few|TRBV7-9|NA|TRBJ2-7
TGTGCCAGCAGCTTAGCAGGGGTCGAGCAGTACTTC
CASSLAGVEQYF
>NA|TRBV14|TRBD2|TRBJ2-1
TGTGCCAGCAGCCCCGTAGCGGGAATCGGCAATGAGCAGTTCTTC
CASSPVAGIGNEQFF
>NA|TRBV4-1|NA|TRBJ2-5
TGCGCCAGCAGCCAAGATTTGTCCGCCGAGACCCAGTACTTC
CASSQDLSAETQYF
>NA|TRBV14|TRBD1|TRBJ1-1
TGTGCCAGCAGCCTGACAGGGGACACTGAAGCTTTCTTT
CASSLTGDTEAFF
>NA|TRBV4-3|NA|TRBJ1-1
TGCGCCAGCAGCGCAAAGTGGGGCGAGGGGAACACTGAAGCTTTCTTT
CASSAKWGEGNTEAFF
>NA|TRBV7-9|NA|TRBJ2-7
TGTGCCAGCAGCTCGGGACATATCGAGCAGTACTTC
CASSSGHIEQYF
>NA|TRBV5-6|NA|TRBJ1-3
TGTGCCAGCAGCTTGGGACCAGGGTTCTCTGGAAACACCATATATTTT
CASSLGPGFSGNTIYF
>NA|TRBV11-2|NA|TRBJ2-4
TGTGCCAGCAGCTCTAGCTACGGGCCCAAAAACATTCAGTACTTC
CASSSSYGPKNIQYF
>NA|TRBV7-2|NA|TRBJ1-6
TGTGCCAGCAGCCCGTATAGGGGGAGCTCCTATAATTCACCCCTCCACTTT
CASSPYRGSSYNSPLHF
>NA|TRBV6-6|NA|TRBJ2-7
TGTGCCAGCAGAACAGCGTCCTACGAGCAGTACTTC
CASRTASYEQYF
>NA|TRBV7-9|TRBD1|TRBJ2-5
TGTGCCAGCAGCTTAAGGACAGGGACCCAAGAGACCCAGTACTTC
CASSLRTGTQETQYF
>once|TRBV30|NA|TRBJ2-1
TGTGCCTGGAGTGGAGGGGTGCTAACCTACAATGAGCAGTTCTTC
CAWSGGVLTYNEQFF
>NA|TRBV19|NA|TRBJ2-7
TGTGCCACTAGATTTCTAAGGTACGAGCAGTACTTC
CATRFLRYEQYF
>once|TRBV4-1|NA|TRBJ2-1
TGCGCCAGCAGCCAAGGTATGGACCAGGCATCCTACAATGAGCAGTTCTTC
CASSQGMDQASYNEQFF
>NA|TRBV7-6|TRBD2|TRBJ2-7
TGTGCCAGCAGTGGTAGCGGGGCCCCCGAGCAGTACTTC
CASSGSGAPEQYF
>NA|TRBV27|TRBD1|TRBJ1-2
TGTGCCAGCAAGGGGGCCCACTATGGCTACACCTTC
CASKGAHYGYTF
>NA|TRBV9|TRBD2|TRBJ2-1
TGTGCCAGCAGCGTTGCGGGGGTCTCCTACAATGAGCAGTTCTTC
CASSVAGVSYNEQFF
>NA|TRBV7-9|TRBD1|TRBJ1-4
TGTGCCAGTTTGACAGGGAATGAAAAACTGTTTTTT
CASLTGNEKLFF
>NA|TRBV5-1|NA|TRBJ2-3
TGCGCCAGCAGCTTGGGTACGGACAGCCTCACAGATACGCAGTATTTT
CASSLGTDSLTDTQYF
>NA|TRBV7-2|NA|TRBJ2-2
TGTGCCAGCAGCTTAGTATCAGGCACCGGGGAGCTGTTTTTT
CASSLVSGTGELFF
>NA|TRBV9|NA|TRBJ1-3
TGTGCCAGCAGCGTAGGCCGGGTGGGAAACACCATATATTTT
CASSVGRVGNTIYF
>NA|TRBV5-4|TRBD2|TRBJ2-1
TGTGCCAGCAGCTCCGCATTGACTAGCGAGTTCTTC
CASSSALTSEFF
>NA|TRBV19|TRBD1|TRBJ2-3
TGTGCCAGTAGTATGGATGCAGGGGGAAGGACAGATACGCAGTATTTT
CASSMDAGGRTDTQYF
>NA|TRBV13|TRBD2|TRBJ2-1
TGTGCCAGCAGCTTTACTAGCGGGGTCGTCCACAATGAGCAGTTCTTC
CASSFTSGVVHNEQFF
>NA|TRBV5-1|NA|TRBJ1-2
TGCGCCAGCAGCTTGGGAAGAGGGACGGTTTATGGCTACACCTTC
CASSLGRGTVYGYTF
>NA|TRBV7-6|NA|TRBJ2-7
TGTGCCAGCAGCTTAGCTGGTCGCGAGCAGTACTTC
CASSLAGREQYF
>NA|TRBV5-6|NA|TRBJ2-7
TGTGCCAGCAGCTTGGGAGGGTCCGAGCAGTACTTC
CASSLGGSEQYF
>NA|TRBV28|TRBD1|TRBJ2-2
TGTGCCAGCAGTTGGACAGGCGCGAACACCGGGGAGCTGTTTTTT
CASSWTGANTGELFF
>NA|TRBV29-1|TRBD2|TRBJ2-1
TGCAGCGTTGAGAGGCTAGCGGACAATGAGCAGTTCTTC
CSVERLADNEQFF
>NA|TRBV29-1|TRBD1|TRBJ2-2
TGCAGCTTCGCGGACAGGGTTCACACCGGGGAGCTGTTTTTT
CSFADRVHTGELFF
>NA|TRBV4-1|NA|TRBJ2-1
TGCGCCAGCGGCTTGAGGGGAGGGGGTATGGATGAGCAGTTCTTC
CASGLRGGGMDEQFF
>NA|TRBV4-1|TRBD1|TRBJ2-3
TGCGCCAGCAGCCATAGGACAGGGACAGATACGCAGTATTTT
CASSHRTGTDTQYF
>NA|TRBV9|TRBD2|TRBJ2-1
TGTGCCAGCAGCAAGCGGGAGGGTCACAATGAGCAGTTCTTC
CASSKREGHNEQFF
>NA|TRBV7-3|NA|TRBJ2-3
TGTGCCAGCAGCTCTGGGACATCTAGCACAGATACGCAGTATTTT
CASSSGTSSTDTQYF
>NA|TRBV13|TRBD1|TRBJ1-3
TGTGCCAGCAGCTCCTATCGACGGACAGGGGGCTCTGGAAACACCATATATTTT
CASSSYRRTGGSGNTIYF
>NA|TRBV5-1|NA|TRBJ2-1
TGCGCCAGCAGCTTGTTCTCCTACAATGAGCAGTTCTTC
CASSLFSYNEQFF
>NA|TRBV10-3|NA|TRBJ2-1
TGTGCCATCAGGACTAGAGAGGCCCGTGGGTATGAGCAGTTCTTC
CAIRTREARGYEQFF
>once|TRBV7-9|TRBD1|TRBJ2-7
TGTGCCAGCAGCACAAGGACAGGGGTACAGTACGAGCAGTACTTC
CASSTRTGVQYEQYF
>NA|TRBV5-5|NA|TRBJ1-1
TGTGCCAGCAGCCCACTAACAGAGATCGAAGCTTTCTTT
CASSPLTEIEAFF
>NA|TRBV7-6|TRBD2|TRBJ2-5
TGTGCCAGCAGCGCCGGACTAGCGGGGGGTGAGACCCAGTACTTC
CASSAGLAGGETQYF
>NA|TRBV14|TRBD1|TRBJ2-2
TGTGCCAGCAGCCAAGATTGGGGCAGGGGGCTGCACGGGGAGCTGTTTTTT
CASSQDWGRGLHGELFF
>once|TRBV2|NA|TRBJ2-7
TGTGCCAGCGAGGGTTTGACAAGAGGAAACGAGCAGTACTTC
CASEGLTRGNEQYF
>NA|TRBV28|NA|TRBJ2-3
TGTGCCAGCAGTTTCGCAGATACGCAGTATTTT
CASSFADTQYF